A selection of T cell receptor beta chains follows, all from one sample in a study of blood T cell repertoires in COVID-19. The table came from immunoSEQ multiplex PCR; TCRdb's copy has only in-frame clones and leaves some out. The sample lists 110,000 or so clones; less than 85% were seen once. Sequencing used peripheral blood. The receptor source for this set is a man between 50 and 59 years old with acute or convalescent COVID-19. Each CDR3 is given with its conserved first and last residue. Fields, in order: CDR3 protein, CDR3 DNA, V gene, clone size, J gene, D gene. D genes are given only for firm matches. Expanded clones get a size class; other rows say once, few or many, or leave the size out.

CDR3aa: CASSYQGAGTEAFF
CDR3nt: TGTGCCAGCAGCTACCAGGGGGCAGGGACTGAAGCTTTCTTT
v_gene: TRBV5-4
abundance: few
j_gene: TRBJ1-1
d_gene: TRBD1

CDR3aa: CASSTTGGTNEKLFF
CDR3nt: TGTGCCAGCAGTACGACAGGGGGGACTAATGAAAAACTGTTTTTT
v_gene: TRBV28
abundance: -
j_gene: TRBJ1-4
d_gene: TRBD1

CDR3aa: CASSLRQGKTGELFF
CDR3nt: TGTGCCAGCAGCTTAAGACAGGGGAAAACCGGGGAGCTGTTTTTT
v_gene: TRBV7-3
abundance: -
j_gene: TRBJ2-2
d_gene: TRBD1

CDR3aa: CASSLERGATYEQYF
CDR3nt: TGTGCCAGCAGCTTGGAGCGGGGGGCTACCTACGAGCAGTACTTC
v_gene: TRBV5-4
abundance: -
j_gene: TRBJ2-7
d_gene: TRBD2

CDR3aa: CASSYSREGYTF
CDR3nt: TGTGCCAGCAGTTACTCGAGGGAGGGCTACACCTTC
v_gene: TRBV6-6
abundance: -
j_gene: TRBJ1-2
d_gene: -

CDR3aa: CASRRGGNNNEQFF
CDR3nt: TGTGCCAGCAGACGGGGGGGCAATAACAATGAGCAGTTCTTC
v_gene: TRBV28
abundance: -
j_gene: TRBJ2-1
d_gene: TRBD2

CDR3aa: CAISEAGLDSGNTIYF
CDR3nt: TGTGCCATCAGTGAGGCGGGACTCGACTCTGGAAACACCATATATTTT
v_gene: TRBV10-3
abundance: -
j_gene: TRBJ1-3
d_gene: -

CDR3aa: CASSLGSGREGYEQYF
CDR3nt: TGTGCCAGCAGCTTAGGATCGGGGCGGGAGGGCTACGAGCAGTACTTC
v_gene: TRBV7-9
abundance: -
j_gene: TRBJ2-7
d_gene: TRBD2

CDR3aa: CAASLGRMNTGELFF
CDR3nt: TGTGCCGCCTCATTGGGGCGAATGAACACCGGGGAGCTGTTTTTT
v_gene: TRBV2
abundance: -
j_gene: TRBJ2-2
d_gene: -

CDR3aa: CSASLGTEETQYF
CDR3nt: TGCAGTGCTAGTCTAGGGACAGAAGAGACCCAGTACTTC
v_gene: TRBV20-1
abundance: -
j_gene: TRBJ2-5
d_gene: TRBD1

CDR3aa: CASSDTGGGRSYEQYF
CDR3nt: TGTGCCAGCAGCGATACCGGGGGGGGTAGATCCTACGAGCAGTACTTC
v_gene: TRBV11-2
abundance: -
j_gene: TRBJ2-7
d_gene: TRBD2

CDR3aa: CAWRSSSGNTIYF
CDR3nt: TGTGCCTGGAGGTCGAGCTCTGGAAACACCATATATTTT
v_gene: TRBV30
abundance: -
j_gene: TRBJ1-3
d_gene: -

CDR3aa: CASTHSGVNEQFF
CDR3nt: TGTGCCAGCACCCATAGCGGAGTCAATGAGCAGTTCTTC
v_gene: TRBV12-3/TRBV12-4
abundance: -
j_gene: TRBJ2-1
d_gene: -

CDR3aa: CASSLGRSGQGNEKLFF
CDR3nt: TGTGCCAGCAGCTTAGGACGCTCGGGACAGGGGAATGAAAAACTGTTTTTT
v_gene: TRBV13
abundance: -
j_gene: TRBJ1-4
d_gene: TRBD1

CDR3aa: CASRRTGDHNEQFF
CDR3nt: TGTGCCAGCAGGCGGACAGGCGATCACAATGAGCAGTTCTTC
v_gene: TRBV28
abundance: -
j_gene: TRBJ2-1
d_gene: TRBD1

CDR3aa: CASLQGAAGELFF
CDR3nt: TGTGCCAGCCTTCAGGGGGCAGCCGGGGAGCTGTTTTTT
v_gene: TRBV2
abundance: -
j_gene: TRBJ2-2
d_gene: TRBD1

CDR3aa: CASSLYRRSSGIQETQYF
CDR3nt: TGTGCCAGCAGCTTATACCGCCGGAGTAGCGGGATTCAAGAGACCCAGTACTTC
v_gene: TRBV7-6
abundance: few
j_gene: TRBJ2-5
d_gene: TRBD2